The clone carrying this TCR beta chain was picked up many times. The target antigen is unknown. The source of the sample is a study of T cell repertoires in cytomegalovirus infection. About the study: The authors relied on CMV epitopes, both recently identified HLA-C-restricted and well-studied HLA-B-restricted. TCR beta signatures that were public indicated CMV infection and matching HLA type.

TCRdb independently ran MiXCR on the reads; one entry per CDR3 protein. The data show some 500,000 distinct CDR3 sequences, roughly a third seen once. Study-level findings and limits: CMV-specific TCR beta clonotypes restricted by HLA-C dominated the ex vivo response.

CDR1 is SGHTA, CDR2 FQGNSA, per germline. Trimming shortened V by 4 bases and J by 3 bases, and 15 bases separated the two germline ends. The CDR3 spans 15 residues. The J gene is TRBJ2-5, the V gene TRBV7-2, with D perhaps TRBD2 (6 bases). Material: cultured PBMCs, obtained from culture after CMV antigen stimulation. This TCR derives from a human donor in good health (CMV status not recorded). Some clones in this sample may be carry-over from other donors' samples. The CDR3 is CASSYPLARKETQYF. DNA of the CDR3: TGTGCCAGCAGCTACCCCCTAGCGAGAAAAGAGACCCAGTACTTC.